This T cell receptor beta chain was documented in a study of blood T cell repertoires in COVID-19. Libraries were prepared by immunoSEQ multiplex PCR; TCRdb keeps only in-frame clonotypes and omits some of them. The table has 90,000 or so clones, 72% seen once; the top ten hold about 22%. This CDR3 is 15 amino acids long. Germline V lookup: CDR1 MNHEY, CDR2 SVGAGI. The V and J ends lost 5 bases and 8 bases, in that order; junction bases with no gene match: 7. The clonotype comes from a woman in her fifties or sixties in a cohort sampled during active or convalescent COVID-19. The V call is TRBV6-5, the J call TRBJ1-6, with TRBD1 matching over 9 bases. Sequenced sample: peripheral blood. CDR3 loop: CASSTPGQGYSPLHF. The CDR3 nucleotides read TGTGCCAGCAGTACTCCGGGACAGGGATATTCACCCCTCCACTTT.